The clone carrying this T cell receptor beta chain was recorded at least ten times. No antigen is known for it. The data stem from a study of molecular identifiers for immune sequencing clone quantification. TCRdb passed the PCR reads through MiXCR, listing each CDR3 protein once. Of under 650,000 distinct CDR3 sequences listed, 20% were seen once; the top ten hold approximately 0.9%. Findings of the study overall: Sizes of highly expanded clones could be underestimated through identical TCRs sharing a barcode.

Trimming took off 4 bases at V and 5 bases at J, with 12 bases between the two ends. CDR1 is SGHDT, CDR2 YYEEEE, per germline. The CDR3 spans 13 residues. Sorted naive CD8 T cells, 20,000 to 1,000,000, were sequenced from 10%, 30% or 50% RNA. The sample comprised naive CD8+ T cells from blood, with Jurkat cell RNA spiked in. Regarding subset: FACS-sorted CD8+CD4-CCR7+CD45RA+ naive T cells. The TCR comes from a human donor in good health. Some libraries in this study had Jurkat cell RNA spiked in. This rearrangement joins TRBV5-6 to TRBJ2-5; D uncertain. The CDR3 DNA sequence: TGTGCCAGCAGCGAAATTGGTGGGGAGACCCAGTACTTC. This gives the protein CASSEIGGETQYF.